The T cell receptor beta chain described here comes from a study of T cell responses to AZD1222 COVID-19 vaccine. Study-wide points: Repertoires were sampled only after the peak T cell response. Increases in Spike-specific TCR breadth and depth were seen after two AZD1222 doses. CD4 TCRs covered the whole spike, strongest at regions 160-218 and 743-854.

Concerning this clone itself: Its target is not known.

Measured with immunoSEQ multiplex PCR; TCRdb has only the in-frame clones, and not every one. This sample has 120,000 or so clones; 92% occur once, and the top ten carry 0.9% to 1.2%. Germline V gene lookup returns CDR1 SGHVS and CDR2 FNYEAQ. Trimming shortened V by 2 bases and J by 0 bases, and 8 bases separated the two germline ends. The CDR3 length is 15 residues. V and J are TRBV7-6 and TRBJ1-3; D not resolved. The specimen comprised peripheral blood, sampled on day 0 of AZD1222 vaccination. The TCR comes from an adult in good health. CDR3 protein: CASSLTRYSGNTIYF. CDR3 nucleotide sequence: TGTGCCAGCAGCTTAACTCGCTACTCTGGAAACACCATATATTTT.